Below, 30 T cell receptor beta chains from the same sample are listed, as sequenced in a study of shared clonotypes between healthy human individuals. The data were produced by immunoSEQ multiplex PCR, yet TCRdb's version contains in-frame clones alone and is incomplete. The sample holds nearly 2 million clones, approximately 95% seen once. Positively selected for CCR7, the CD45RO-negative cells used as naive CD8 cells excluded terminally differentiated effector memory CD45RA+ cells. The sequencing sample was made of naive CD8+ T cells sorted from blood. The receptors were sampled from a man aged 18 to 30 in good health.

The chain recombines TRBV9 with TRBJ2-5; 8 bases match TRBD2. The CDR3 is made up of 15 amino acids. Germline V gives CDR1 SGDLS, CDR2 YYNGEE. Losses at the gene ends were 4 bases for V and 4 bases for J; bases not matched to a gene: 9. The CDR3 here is CASSMYSGEGETQYF. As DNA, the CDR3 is TGTGCCAGCAGCATGTATAGCGGGGAGGGAGAGACCCAGTACTTC.

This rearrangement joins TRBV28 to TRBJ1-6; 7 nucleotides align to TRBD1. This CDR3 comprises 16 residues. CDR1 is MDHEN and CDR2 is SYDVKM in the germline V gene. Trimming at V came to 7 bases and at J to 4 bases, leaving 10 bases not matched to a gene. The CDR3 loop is CASTAGTAIYNSPLHF. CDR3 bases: TGTGCCAGCACCGCCGGGACAGCCATTTATAATTCACCCCTCCACTTT.

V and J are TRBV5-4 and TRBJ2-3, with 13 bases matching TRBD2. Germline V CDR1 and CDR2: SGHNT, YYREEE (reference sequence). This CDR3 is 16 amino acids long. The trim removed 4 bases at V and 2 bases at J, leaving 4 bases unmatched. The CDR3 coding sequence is TGTGCCAGCAGCCCCACTAGCGGGGGGGCCACAGATACGCAGTATTTT. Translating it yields CASSPTSGGATDTQYF. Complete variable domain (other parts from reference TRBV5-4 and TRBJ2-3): ETGVTQSPTHLIKTRGQQVTLRCSSQSGHNTVSWYQQALGQGPQFIFQYYREEENGRGNFPPRFSGLQFPNYSSELNVNALELDDSALYLCASSPTSGGATDTQYFGPGTRLTVL.

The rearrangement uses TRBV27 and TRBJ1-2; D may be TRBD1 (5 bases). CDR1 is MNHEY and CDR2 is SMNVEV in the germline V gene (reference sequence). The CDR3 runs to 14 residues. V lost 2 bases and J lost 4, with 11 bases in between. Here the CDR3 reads CASSLRAGTYGYTF. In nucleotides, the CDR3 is TGTGCCAGCAGTTTAAGGGCCGGGACCTATGGCTACACCTTC.

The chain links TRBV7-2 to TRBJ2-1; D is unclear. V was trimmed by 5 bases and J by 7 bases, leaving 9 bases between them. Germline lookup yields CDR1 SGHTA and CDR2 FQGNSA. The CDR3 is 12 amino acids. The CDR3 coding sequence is TGTGCCAGCAGCCCCCCCGGGAATGAGCAGTTCTTC. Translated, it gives CASSPPGNEQFF.

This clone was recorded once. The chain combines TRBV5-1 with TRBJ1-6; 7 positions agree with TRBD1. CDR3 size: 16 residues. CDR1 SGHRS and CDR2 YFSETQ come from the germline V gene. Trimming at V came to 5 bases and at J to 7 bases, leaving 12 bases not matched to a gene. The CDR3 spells CASREYGTGENSPLHF. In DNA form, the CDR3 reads TGCGCCAGCAGGGAGTACGGTACAGGGGAGAATTCACCCCTCCACTTT.

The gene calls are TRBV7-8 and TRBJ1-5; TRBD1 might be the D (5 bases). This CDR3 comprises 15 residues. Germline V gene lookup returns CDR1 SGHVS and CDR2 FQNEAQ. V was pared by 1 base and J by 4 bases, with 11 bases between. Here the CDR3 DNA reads TGTGCCAGCAGCTTAGGTGGGACGGGGAATCAGCCCCAGCATTTT. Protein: CASSLGGTGNQPQHF.

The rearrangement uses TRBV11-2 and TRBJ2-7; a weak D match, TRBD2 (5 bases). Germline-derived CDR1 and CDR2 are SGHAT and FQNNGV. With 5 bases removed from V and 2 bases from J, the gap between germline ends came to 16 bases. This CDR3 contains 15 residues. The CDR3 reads CASSQEGSGTYEQYF. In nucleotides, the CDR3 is TGTGCCAGCAGCCAAGAGGGTTCGGGGACCTACGAGCAGTACTTC.

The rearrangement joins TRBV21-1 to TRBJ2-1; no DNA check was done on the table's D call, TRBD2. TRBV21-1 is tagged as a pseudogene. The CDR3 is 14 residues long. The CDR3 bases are TGTGCCAGCAGCCCGCTGGGTGGGGGGGATGAGCAGTTCTTC. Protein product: CASSPLGGGDEQFF.

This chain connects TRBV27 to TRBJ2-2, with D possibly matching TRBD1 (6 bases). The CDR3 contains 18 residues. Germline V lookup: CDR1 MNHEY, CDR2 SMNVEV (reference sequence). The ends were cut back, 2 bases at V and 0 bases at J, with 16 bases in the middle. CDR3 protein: CASSLEVVPGANTGELFF. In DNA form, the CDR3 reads TGTGCCAGCAGTTTAGAGGTAGTCCCAGGGGCGAACACCGGGGAGCTGTTTTTT.

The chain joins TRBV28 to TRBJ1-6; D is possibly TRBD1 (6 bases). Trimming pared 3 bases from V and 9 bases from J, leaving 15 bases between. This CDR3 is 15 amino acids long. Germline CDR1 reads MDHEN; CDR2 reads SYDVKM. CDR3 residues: CASSFGGGATSPLHF. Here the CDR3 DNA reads TGTGCCAGCAGTTTTGGAGGGGGGGCCACTTCACCCCTCCACTTT.

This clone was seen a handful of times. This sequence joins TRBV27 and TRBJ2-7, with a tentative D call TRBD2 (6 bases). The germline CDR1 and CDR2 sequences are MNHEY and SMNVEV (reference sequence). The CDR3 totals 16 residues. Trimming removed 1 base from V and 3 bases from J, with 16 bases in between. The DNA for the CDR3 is TGTGCCAGCAGTTTATTGGGCGGGGTGGCATACTACGAGCAGTACTTC. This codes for CASSLLGGVAYYEQYF.

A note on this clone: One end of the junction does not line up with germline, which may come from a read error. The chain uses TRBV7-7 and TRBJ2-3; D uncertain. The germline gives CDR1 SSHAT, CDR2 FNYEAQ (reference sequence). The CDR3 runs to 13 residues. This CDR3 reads CASSYDAEDTQYF. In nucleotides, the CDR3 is TGTGCTAGCAGCTATGACGCCGAAGATACGCAGTATTTT.

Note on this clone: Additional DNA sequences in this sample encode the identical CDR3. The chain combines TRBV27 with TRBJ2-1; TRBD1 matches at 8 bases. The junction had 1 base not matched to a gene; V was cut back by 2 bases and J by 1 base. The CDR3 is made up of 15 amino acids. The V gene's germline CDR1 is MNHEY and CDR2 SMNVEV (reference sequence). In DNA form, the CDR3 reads TGTGCCAGCAGTTTAAGGACAGGGTCCTACAATGAGCAGTTCTTC. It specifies CASSLRTGSYNEQFF.

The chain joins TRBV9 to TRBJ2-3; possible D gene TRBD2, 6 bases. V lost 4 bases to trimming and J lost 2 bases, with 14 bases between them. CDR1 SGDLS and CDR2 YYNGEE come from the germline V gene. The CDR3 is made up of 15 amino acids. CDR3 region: CASSPGLDSTDTQYF. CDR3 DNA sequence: TGTGCCAGCAGCCCGGGACTCGACTCCACAGATACGCAGTATTTT.

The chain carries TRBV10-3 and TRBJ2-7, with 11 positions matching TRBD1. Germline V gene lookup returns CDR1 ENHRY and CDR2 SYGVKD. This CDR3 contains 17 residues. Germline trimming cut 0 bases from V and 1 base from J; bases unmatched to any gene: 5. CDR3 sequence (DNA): TGTGCCATCAGTGAGTCGTACGGACAGGGGGCTTCCTACGAGCAGTACTTC. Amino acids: CAISESYGQGASYEQYF.

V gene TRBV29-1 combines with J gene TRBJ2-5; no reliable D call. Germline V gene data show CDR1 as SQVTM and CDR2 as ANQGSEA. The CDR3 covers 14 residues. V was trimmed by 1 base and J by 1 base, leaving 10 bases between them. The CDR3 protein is CSVEGLAPQETQYF. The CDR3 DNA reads TGCAGCGTTGAAGGGTTGGCCCCCCAAGAGACCCAGTACTTC.

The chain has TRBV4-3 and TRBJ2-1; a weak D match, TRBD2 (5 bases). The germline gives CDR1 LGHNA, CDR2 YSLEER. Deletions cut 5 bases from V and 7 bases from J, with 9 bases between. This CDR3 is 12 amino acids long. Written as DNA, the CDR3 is TGCGCCAGCAGCACCCGGGGAAATGAGCAGTTCTTC. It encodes CASSTRGNEQFF.

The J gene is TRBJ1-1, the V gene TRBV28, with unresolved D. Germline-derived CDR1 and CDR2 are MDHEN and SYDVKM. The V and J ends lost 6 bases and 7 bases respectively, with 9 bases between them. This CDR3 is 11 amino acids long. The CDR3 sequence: CASRNEGEAFF. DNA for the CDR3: TGTGCCAGCAGAAACGAGGGTGAAGCTTTCTTT.

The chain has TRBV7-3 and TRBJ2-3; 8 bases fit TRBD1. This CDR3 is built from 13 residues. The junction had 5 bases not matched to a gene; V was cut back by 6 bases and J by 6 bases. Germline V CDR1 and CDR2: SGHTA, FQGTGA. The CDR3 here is CASSSGGRDTQYF. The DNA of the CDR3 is TGTGCCAGCAGTTCAGGGGGCAGGGATACGCAGTATTTT.

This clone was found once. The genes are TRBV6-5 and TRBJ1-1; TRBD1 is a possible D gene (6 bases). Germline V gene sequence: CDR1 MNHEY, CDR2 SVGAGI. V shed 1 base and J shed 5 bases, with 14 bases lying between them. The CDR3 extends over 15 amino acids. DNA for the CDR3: TGTGCCAGCAGTTACTGGTCAGGGGACCCAACTGAAGCTTTCTTT. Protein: CASSYWSGDPTEAFF.

DNA for the CDR3: TGTGCCAGCAGTTTAGGCGCAGGGATGTTTGTCACTGAAGCTTTCTTT. It is translated as CASSLGAGMFVTEAFF. The J gene is TRBJ1-1, the V gene TRBV27; D is perhaps TRBD1 (5 bases). The CDR3 runs to 16 residues. Germline V gives CDR1 MNHEY, CDR2 SMNVEV (reference sequence). The V and J ends lost 2 bases and 4 bases respectively, with 17 bases between them.

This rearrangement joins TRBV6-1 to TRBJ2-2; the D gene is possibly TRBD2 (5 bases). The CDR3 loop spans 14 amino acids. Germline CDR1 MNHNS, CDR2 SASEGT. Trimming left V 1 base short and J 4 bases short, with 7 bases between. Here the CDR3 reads CASSEVSGTGELFF. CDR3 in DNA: TGTGCCAGCAGTGAAGTAAGCGGCACCGGGGAGCTGTTTTTT.

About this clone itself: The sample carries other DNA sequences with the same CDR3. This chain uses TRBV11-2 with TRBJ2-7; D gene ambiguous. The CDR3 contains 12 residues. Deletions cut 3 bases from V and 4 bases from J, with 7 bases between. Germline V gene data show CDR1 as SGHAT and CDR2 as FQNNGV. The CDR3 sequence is CASSLNGYEQYF. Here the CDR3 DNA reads TGTGCCAGCAGCTTGAACGGTTACGAGCAGTACTTC.

The CDR3 DNA is TGTGCCAGCAGCTTTCCCGGGGGCCGGGGGGACCACATTCAGTACTTC. Encoded protein: CASSFPGGRGDHIQYF. The chain links TRBV7-9 to TRBJ2-4, with D perhaps TRBD2 (7 bases). The CDR3 runs to 16 residues. V lost 3 bases, J lost 8 bases, and 20 bases lay in between. Germline lookup yields CDR1 SEHNR and CDR2 FQNEAQ (reference sequence).

The CDR3 bases are TGTGCCAGCAGCTATGGGGGGAGGGCCGTAGATGAGCAGTTCTTC. It yields the protein CASSYGGRAVDEQFF. The chain recombines TRBV11-2 with TRBJ2-1; TRBD2 agrees at 7 bases. Per the germline V gene, CDR1 is SGHAT and CDR2 is FQNNGV. Trimming cost V 4 bases and J 8 bases; bases outside gene matches: 11. The CDR3 loop spans 15 amino acids.

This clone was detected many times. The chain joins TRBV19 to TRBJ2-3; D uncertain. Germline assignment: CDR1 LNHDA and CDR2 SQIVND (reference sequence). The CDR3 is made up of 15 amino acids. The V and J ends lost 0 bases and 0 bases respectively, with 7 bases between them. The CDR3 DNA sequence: TGTGCCAGTAGTATAGACCATGACAGCACAGATACGCAGTATTTT. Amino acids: CASSIDHDSTDTQYF.

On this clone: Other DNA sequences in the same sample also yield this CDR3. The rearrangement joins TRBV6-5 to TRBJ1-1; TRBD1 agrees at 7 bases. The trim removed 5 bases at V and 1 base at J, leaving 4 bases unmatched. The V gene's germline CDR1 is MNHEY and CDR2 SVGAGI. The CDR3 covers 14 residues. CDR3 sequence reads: CASSTPGGNTEAFF. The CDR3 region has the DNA TGTGCCAGCAGTACCCCAGGGGGGAACACTGAAGCTTTCTTT.

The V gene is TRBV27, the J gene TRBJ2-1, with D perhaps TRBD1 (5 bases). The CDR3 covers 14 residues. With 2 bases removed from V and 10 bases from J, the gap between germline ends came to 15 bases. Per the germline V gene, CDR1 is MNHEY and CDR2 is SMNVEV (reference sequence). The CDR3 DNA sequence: TGTGCCAGCAGTTTAAGGGGTTGGGAAAGGGAGCAGTTCTTC. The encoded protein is CASSLRGWEREQFF.

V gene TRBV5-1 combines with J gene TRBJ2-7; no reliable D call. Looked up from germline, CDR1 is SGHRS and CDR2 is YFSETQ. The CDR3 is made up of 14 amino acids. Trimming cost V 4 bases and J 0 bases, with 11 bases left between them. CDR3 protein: CASSIETSSYEQYF. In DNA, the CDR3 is TGCGCCAGCAGCATAGAGACAAGCTCCTACGAGCAGTACTTC.